This T cell receptor beta chain was captured in a study of T cells in Graves' hyperthyroidism and ophthalmopathy. General study findings and limits: The blood repertoire included most of the expanded thyroid clonotypes above 0.001.

A remark on this clonotype: Its target is unknown.

V dropped 6 bases and J dropped 5 bases, with 19 bases sitting between them. This CDR3 is built from 15 residues. Germline CDR1 and CDR2: SGHAT and FQNNGV. TCR beta CDR3 sequences were amplified from RNA transcripts. HTBI primers were used for first-round RT-PCR of the TCR CDR3. TCRdb ran MiXCR on the multiplex PCR reads and lists one entry per CDR3 protein. The profile covers hundreds of thousands of distinct CDR3 sequences, with about 20% appearing a single time and around a third taken by the ten largest. This sequence joins TRBV11-2 and TRBJ1-1; a weak D match, TRBD1 (6 bases). This receptor was taken from a man aged 25 to 40 with Graves' ophthalmopathy. Input material: blood. The DNA for the CDR3 is TGTGCCAGCAGGCCCGACGTTGGGGGGCGAACTGAAGCTTTCTTT. Translating gives CASRPDVGGRTEAFF.